This T cell receptor beta chain comes out of a study of T-cell reconstitution after alpha-beta-depleted transplantation in children. V gave up 5 bases and J gave up 0 bases, with 13 bases separating them. This CDR3 has 15 amino acids. Researchers prepared the TCRbeta library using unique molecular identifiers, the study reports. One entry per CDR3 protein results from TCRdb running MiXCR on the PCR reads. The sample carries about 400,000 distinct CDR3 sequences, about a fifth recorded once. This chain connects TRBV12-3 or TRBV12-4 to TRBJ2-5; possibly TRBD1 for D (6 bases). The TCR comes from a human donor who donated a stem cell graft to a child with acute myeloid leukemia. Here the sequenced sample was PBMCs from the stem cell graft donor, taken from the stem cell graft. In DNA, the CDR3 is TGTGCCAGCAGTAAGGACAGCTTGAACCAAGAGACCCAGTACTTC. It encodes CASSKDSLNQETQYF.